These 14 T cell receptor beta chains originate from one sample sequenced in a study of CD8+CD57+ T cells in acquired aplastic anemia. Points from the study as a whole: Lower diversity was found in CD8+CD57+ cells than in total CD4+ and CD8+ pools in patients.

Genomic DNA constituted the template upon which TCR beta VDJ and CDR3 profiling was performed. MiXCR, run by TCRdb on the reads, gives a single entry per CDR3 protein. Of about 20,000 distinct CDR3 sequences in the sample, 40% were seen once. Patients chosen for sequencing had CD8+CD57+ cells that had expanded, as shown by flow cytometry. These receptors are not linked to any known antigen. The sample was CD8+CD57+ T cells sorted from PBMCs. Regarding subset: bead-enriched CD8+CD57+ effector memory T cells from SAA patients. These receptors were obtained from a human donor with aplastic anemia.

As regards this clonotype: A much larger clone differs from this one at a single base, so this may be a read error. This chain links TRBV20-1 with TRBJ2-7; no definite D call. V lost 4 bases, J lost 7 bases, and 11 bases lay in between. This CDR3 contains 11 residues. CDR1 is DFQATT, CDR2 SNEGSKA, per germline (reference sequence). The CDR3 reads CSAMGLLEQYF. As DNA, the CDR3 is TGCAGTGCTATGGGCTTGCTAGAGCAGTACTTC.

In its sample, this clonotype was seen a few times. The chain couples TRBV7-6 to TRBJ1-5; a possible D gene is TRBD1 (6 bases). Germline CDR1 is SGHVS and CDR2 is FNYEAQ. This CDR3 contains 17 residues. V lost 5 bases and J 4 bases, leaving 21 bases between the germline ends. The CDR3 sequence: CASSLYERQEPNQPQHF. CDR3 bases: TGTGCCAGCAGCCTCTACGAAAGACAGGAGCCTAATCAGCCCCAGCATTTT.

This rearrangement joins TRBV27 to TRBJ1-6; D call uncertain. Trimming stripped 6 bases from V and 3 bases from J, with 3 bases between. This CDR3 is built from 12 residues. CDR1 is MNHEY and CDR2 is SMNVEV in the germline V gene (reference sequence). CDR3 DNA: TGTGCCAGCAGCGACTATAATTCACCCCTCCACTTT. This gives the protein CASSDYNSPLHF.

This clonotype was counted only a few times. The chain uses TRBV19 and TRBJ2-1; D may be TRBD1 (6 bases). The V end was cut by 5 bases, the J end by 4 bases, with 18 bases between. The germline gives CDR1 LNHDA, CDR2 SQIVND (reference sequence). CDR3 length: 16 amino acids. CDR3 coding DNA: TGTGCCAGTAGTGAAGATCGGACAGCTTCATACAATGAGCAGTTCTTC. Translation gives CASSEDRTASYNEQFF.

This clonotype was seen once. The chain carries TRBV5-5 and TRBJ2-7; 7 nucleotides match TRBD1. With V trimmed by 5 bases and J by 2 bases, 7 bases remained unmatched. The V gene's germline CDR1 is SGHKS and CDR2 YYEKEE (reference sequence). This CDR3 contains 14 residues. CDR3 sequence (DNA): TGTGCCAGCAGGCTGACAGGGATAACCTACGAGCAGTACTTC. Translation: CASRLTGITYEQYF. Full variable domain (remainder filled in from reference TRBV5-5 and TRBJ2-7): DAGVTQSPTHLIKTRGQQVTLRCSPISGHKSVSWYQQVLGQGPQFIFQYYEKEERGRGNFPDRFSARQFPNYSSELNVNALLLGDSALYLCASRLTGITYEQYFGPGTRLTVT.

This chain joins TRBV29-1 and TRBJ2-7, with D unclear. This CDR3 has 12 amino acids. CDR1 is SQVTM and CDR2 is ANQGSEA in the germline V gene. V gave up 3 bases and J gave up 2 bases, with 8 bases separating them. The CDR3 loop is CSVEKGTYEQYF. In DNA form, the CDR3 reads TGCAGCGTTGAGAAAGGGACCTACGAGCAGTACTTC.

This clonotype was observed a handful of times. The chain uses TRBV10-3 and TRBJ2-3; D is unresolved. This CDR3 region has 13 residues. The V gene lost 7 bases and the J gene lost 4 bases, with 12 bases spanning the gap. CDR1 is ENHRY and CDR2 is SYGVKD in the germline V gene. The CDR3 spells CAITGSYADTQYF. In DNA, the CDR3 is TGTGCCATCACCGGGTCTTACGCAGATACGCAGTATTTT.

The chain links TRBV7-9 to TRBJ2-7; D not certain. The CDR3 sequence is 13 residues long. Looked up from germline, CDR1 is SEHNR and CDR2 is FQNEAQ (reference sequence). V was clipped by 5 bases and J by 3 bases, with 11 bases between them. CDR3 amino acids: CASSVPGDYEQYV. The DNA of the CDR3 is TGTGCCAGCAGCGTACCGGGTGACTACGAGCAGTACGTC.

This chain links TRBV2 with TRBJ2-1; TRBD2 matches at 9 bases. Per the germline V gene, CDR1 is SNHLY and CDR2 is FYNNEI. The CDR3 runs to 15 residues. V lost 7 bases to trimming and J lost 2 bases; unmatched junction nucleotides: 6. CDR3: CASKPAGGTYNEQFF. The CDR3 region has the DNA TGTGCCAGCAAACCAGCGGGGGGCACCTACAATGAGCAGTTCTTC.

The chain carries TRBV14 and TRBJ1-4; D is perhaps TRBD1 (6 bases). V was clipped by 2 bases and J by 5 bases, with 12 bases between them. The CDR3 spans 15 residues. The germline CDR1 and CDR2 sequences are SGHDN and FVKESK. The CDR3 sequence is CASSQTGQRNEKLFF. In DNA, the CDR3 is TGTGCCAGCAGCCAAACGGGACAACGGAATGAAAAACTGTTTTTT. Full variable domain (rest looked up from reference TRBV14 and TRBJ1-4): EAGVTQFPSHSVIEKGQTVTLRCDPISGHDNLYWYRRVMGKEIKFLLHFVKESKQDESGMPNNRFLAERTGGTYSTLKVQPAELEDSGVYFCASSQTGQRNEKLFFGSGTQLSVL.

The chain carries TRBV7-6 and TRBJ2-5; D might be TRBD1 (6 bases). CDR1 is SGHVS, CDR2 FNYEAQ, per germline. Trimming removed 1 base at V and 7 bases at J, with 19 bases between. This CDR3 comprises 16 residues. CDR3 protein: CASSLEAGATLGTQYF. In nucleotides, the CDR3 is TGTGCCAGCAGCTTAGAAGCAGGGGCTACACTTGGGACCCAGTACTTC.

In nucleotides, the CDR3 is TGCAGTGCCCGGGACAGGGGTAGGGAGGAGACCCAGTACTTC. Its protein is CSARDRGREETQYF. The chain links TRBV20-1 to TRBJ2-5, with TRBD1 matching over 10 bases. Unmatched junction bases numbered 9, after V lost 6 bases and J lost 5 bases. The CDR3 runs 14 residues. Germline lookup yields CDR1 DFQATT and CDR2 SNEGSKA (reference sequence).

This clonotype has more than one count but fewer than ten. This chain uses TRBV7-6 with TRBJ2-3, with a possible D match to TRBD1 (5 bases). The CDR3 totals 14 residues. The V and J ends lost 5 bases and 5 bases respectively, with 14 bases between them. Germline V gene data show CDR1 as SGHVS and CDR2 as FNYEAQ. The CDR3 nucleotides are TGTGCCAGCAGCCCTGGGGCCGGGCAAGATACGCAGTATTTT. It is translated as CASSPGAGQDTQYF.

A note on this clonotype: The junction departs from germline at one end; a sequencing error may be responsible. This rearrangement joins TRBV20-1 to TRBJ2-5; D is perhaps TRBD2 (5 bases). Germline V gives CDR1 DFQATT, CDR2 SNEGSKA (reference sequence). The CDR3 consists of 13 residues. The CDR3 DNA is TGCGGTGCTAGAGTTGCGGGCGTAGAGACCCAGTACTTC. It codes for CGARVAGVETQYF.